Below, 22 T cell receptor beta chains from the same sample are listed, as sequenced in a study of OX40 agonist ivuxolimab in advanced cancers. TCRdb keeps only in-frame clones here, not all; method: immunoSEQ multiplex PCR. The sample lists more than 50,000 clones, nearly 90% occurring once. Sample: CD4+ or CD8+ T cells sorted from blood, taken in a trial of the OX40 agonist ivuxolimab. The receptors originated from an adult with an advanced solid tumor such as melanoma, head and neck, liver or kidney cancer.

This chain uses TRBV15 with TRBJ2-3; weak D call: TRBD2 (5 bases). Germline V CDR1 and CDR2: LNHNV, YYDKDF (reference sequence). The CDR3 spans 16 residues. Trimming stripped 2 bases from V and 0 bases from J, with 12 bases between. Here the CDR3 DNA reads TGTGCCACCAGCAGAAGGAGGAACTGGAGCACAGATACGCAGTATTTT. It yields the protein CATSRRRNWSTDTQYF.

V gene TRBV6-5 combines with J gene TRBJ1-2; 8 nucleotides match TRBD1. In germline, CDR1 is MNHEY, CDR2 SVGAGI. Trimming took 3 bases from V and 4 from J; bases not matched to a gene: 4. This CDR3 spans 14 amino acids. The CDR3 is CASSYGTGGYGYTF. The CDR3 DNA reads TGTGCCAGCAGTTATGGGACAGGCGGCTATGGCTACACCTTC.

The chain combines TRBV7-2 with TRBJ1-2, with D possibly TRBD1 on 5 matching bases. Germline V gene lookup returns CDR1 SGHTA and CDR2 FQGNSA. Trimming stripped 8 bases from V and 2 bases from J, with 15 bases between. This CDR3 region has 14 residues. The CDR3 here is CASAGGGTNYGYTF. The CDR3, as DNA: TGTGCCAGCGCCGGGGGGGGGACCAACTATGGCTACACCTTC.

V usage is TRBV6-5 and J usage is TRBJ1-1; D is ambiguous. The CDR3 consists of 14 residues. The germline V gene encodes CDR1 MNHEY and CDR2 SVGAGI. Trimming shortened V by 4 bases and J by 1 base, and 10 bases separated the two germline ends. DNA of the CDR3: TGTGCCAGCAGTTCCGAACACCAGAACACTGAAGCTTTCTTT. It translates to CASSSEHQNTEAFF.

CDR3 bases: TGTGCCAGCAGGTCCGACCAGGGGAAAGGTTCACCCCTCCACTTT. Translated, it gives CASRSDQGKGSPLHF. The chain links TRBV27 to TRBJ1-6; D perhaps matches TRBD1 (6 bases). The germline V gene encodes CDR1 MNHEY and CDR2 SMNVEV (reference sequence). Trimming took off 6 bases at V and 9 bases at J, with 18 bases between the two ends. The CDR3 runs 15 residues.

The chain recombines TRBV6-9 with TRBJ2-7; no clear D. V shed 6 bases and J shed 5 bases, with 26 bases lying between them. The CDR3 contains 17 residues. CDR1 and CDR2 from the germline V gene are MNHGY and SVAAGI. In DNA, the CDR3 is TGTGCCAGCAGCCGATTCCCCTTAGAATCCCCCCCCCACGAGCAGTACTTC. Amino acids: CASSRFPLESPPHEQYF.

The chain joins TRBV27 to TRBJ1-1; 9 positions agree with TRBD1. The CDR3 is 15 amino acids. Germline CDR1 is MNHEY and CDR2 is SMNVEV (reference sequence). The ends lost 5 bases at V and 2 bases at J; junction bases unmatched: 6. The CDR3 DNA follows: TGTGCCAGCAGTACTCGGACAGGGGCTAACACTGAAGCTTTCTTT. Protein sequence: CASSTRTGANTEAFF.

This clone was found a few times. Other DNA sequences in the same sample also yield this CDR3. The chain couples TRBV18 to TRBJ2-5; D not certain. CDR1 is KGHSH and CDR2 is LQKENI in the germline V gene. The CDR3 is 14 amino acids. Trimming removed 4 bases from V and 4 bases from J, with 13 bases in between. The CDR3 sequence: CASSLGPPGETQYF. In nucleotides, the CDR3 is TGTGCCAGCTCACTTGGACCCCCGGGAGAGACCCAGTACTTC.

V usage is TRBV5-4 and J usage is TRBJ2-2; D is unclear. V lost 4 bases, J lost 7 bases, and 8 bases lay in between. This CDR3 region has 12 residues. In germline, CDR1 is SGHNT, CDR2 YYREEE (reference sequence). The CDR3 nucleotides read TGTGCCAGCAGCCCTTGGGTCGGGGAGCTGTTTTTT. Amino acid sequence: CASSPWVGELFF. Using reference TRBV5-4 and TRBJ2-2 for the parts outside the CDR3, the full variable domain is ETGVTQSPTHLIKTRGQQVTLRCSSQSGHNTVSWYQQALGQGPQFIFQYYREEENGRGNFPPRFSGLQFPNYSSELNVNALELDDSALYLCASSPWVGELFFGEGSRLTVL.

CDR3 in DNA: TGCGCCAGCAGCTCGTTGACTAACACAGATACGCAGTATTTT. Its protein is CASSSLTNTDTQYF. This chain connects TRBV5-1 to TRBJ2-3, with a weak D call TRBD2 (5 bases). The CDR3 extends over 14 amino acids. Looked up from germline, CDR1 is SGHRS and CDR2 is YFSETQ. The germline V and J ends were trimmed by 3 bases and 2 bases, with 10 bases remaining between them.

Here the CDR3 reads CASSPVRTIENEKLFF. CDR3 nucleotides: TGTGCCAGCTCACCAGTTCGTACGATCGAAAATGAAAAACTGTTTTTT. This rearrangement joins TRBV18 to TRBJ1-4; D gene unclear. The CDR3 is 16 amino acids. V lost 2 bases and J 5 bases, leaving 15 bases between the germline ends. In germline, CDR1 is KGHSH, CDR2 LQKENI.

The V call is TRBV5-1, the J call TRBJ2-7, with 8 bases fitting TRBD2. The germline gives CDR1 SGHRS, CDR2 YFSETQ. CDR3 size: 16 residues. Unmatched junction bases numbered 10, after V lost 3 bases and J lost 2 bases. CDR3 in DNA: TGCGCCAGCAGCTCGGGGAGACTAGCGTTTACCTACGAGCAGTACTTC. Protein: CASSSGRLAFTYEQYF.

The chain has TRBV9 and TRBJ1-3; D gene unclear. This CDR3 has 15 residues. The V end lost 0 bases, the J end lost 4 bases, and 11 bases lay between the germline ends. Germline assignment: CDR1 SGDLS and CDR2 YYNGEE. The CDR3 loop is CASSVGVRTGNTIYF. CDR3 nucleotides: TGTGCCAGCAGCGTAGGTGTCAGGACGGGAAACACCATATATTTT.

This chain uses TRBV7-2 with TRBJ1-6; D gene ambiguous. CDR3 length: 15 residues. The germline V gene encodes CDR1 SGHTA and CDR2 FQGNSA. With 1 base removed from V and 4 bases from J, the gap between germline ends came to 8 bases. CDR3 coding DNA: TGTGCCAGCAGCTTAGACAGCTATTATAATTCACCCCTCCACTTT. Protein sequence: CASSLDSYYNSPLHF.

This clone was recorded only once. V is TRBV6-6 and J is TRBJ1-2; D not certain. V was clipped by 2 bases and J by 4 bases, with 8 bases between them. The CDR3 spans 13 residues. From germline, CDR1 is MNHNY and CDR2 SVGAGI (reference sequence). The CDR3 DNA is TGTGCCAGCAGTTACACAGCATCCTATGGCTACACCTTC. Its protein is CASSYTASYGYTF.

The chain joins TRBV6-5 to TRBJ2-7, with D tentatively TRBD2 (5 bases). Between the trimmed V and J ends, which lost 3 bases and 8 bases, there was a span of 17 bases. CDR1 and CDR2 (germline): MNHEY, SVGAGI. The CDR3 has 14 residues. The chain's CDR3 is CASSYRGRGGKQYF. The CDR3, as DNA: TGTGCCAGCAGTTATAGAGGACGGGGTGGAAAGCAGTACTTC.

The V and J genes are TRBV4-2 and TRBJ2-7; TRBD1 aligns across 8 bases. The CDR3 spans 13 residues. After removal of 4 bases from V and 5 bases from J, the junction contained 4 bases not matched to a gene. The germline V gene has CDR1 LGHNA and CDR2 YNFKEQ. The CDR3 nucleotides are TGTGCCAGCAGCCGCGACAGGGGCGACGAGCAGTACTTC. Translated, it gives CASSRDRGDEQYF.

This chain uses TRBV7-9 with TRBJ2-7, with TRBD1 as a possible D gene (6 bases). V dropped 5 bases and J dropped 4 bases, with 18 bases sitting between them. In germline, CDR1 is SEHNR, CDR2 FQNEAQ (reference sequence). CDR3 length: 15 amino acids. The CDR3 DNA reads as TGTGCCAGCAGCCCACGGACAGCCCCTCTTTACGAGCAGTACTTC. Its protein is CASSPRTAPLYEQYF.

The chain is built from TRBV30 and TRBJ2-7, with D unclear. The CDR3 covers 13 residues. Trimming took 2 bases from V and 7 from J, leaving 15 bases between them. The germline CDR1 and CDR2 sequences are GTSNPN and SVGIG (reference sequence). The CDR3 nucleotides read TGTGCCTGGAGTCTAGGCAGTCGGTGGGAGCAGTACTTC. It translates to CAWSLGSRWEQYF.

The gene calls are TRBV11-2 and TRBJ2-7; D is unresolved. V shed 0 bases and J shed 1 base, with 10 bases lying between them. The CDR3 has 15 residues. Germline values: CDR1 SGHAT, CDR2 FQNNGV. CDR3 DNA: TGTGCCAGCAGCTTAGAACAGCTTTCTTCCTACGAGCAGTACTTC. Encoded protein: CASSLEQLSSYEQYF.

The chain carries TRBV6-1 and TRBJ2-7; perhaps D is TRBD1 or TRBD2 (5 bases each). The CDR3 has 12 amino acids. Germline V lookup: CDR1 MNHNS, CDR2 SASEGT. V lost 7 bases and J lost 4, with 11 bases in between. CDR3 DNA: TGTGCCAGCATGAGGGGCAGGTACGAGCAGTACTTC. Protein product: CASMRGRYEQYF.

The rearrangement links TRBV7-3 to TRBJ2-2; TRBD1 or TRBD2 may be the D gene (5 bases each). CDR3 length: 15 amino acids. From germline, CDR1 is SGHTA and CDR2 FQGTGA. V lost 5 bases to trimming and J lost 0 bases, with 10 bases between them. The CDR3 spells CASSRPGPNTGELFF. The CDR3 DNA sequence: TGTGCCAGCAGCCGCCCGGGACCGAACACCGGGGAGCTGTTTTTT.